These 3 T cell receptor beta chains originate from one sample sequenced in a study of OX40 agonist ivuxolimab in advanced cancers. Profiling relied on immunoSEQ multiplex PCR, and the TCRdb table lists in-frame clones only, not all of them. The table includes approximately 78,000 clones, roughly nine tenths detected once. Specimen: CD4+ or CD8+ T cells sorted from blood, collected in a trial of the OX40 agonist ivuxolimab. Source of these receptors: an adult with an advanced solid tumor such as melanoma, head and neck, liver or kidney cancer.

This rearrangement joins TRBV5-4 to TRBJ2-7, with D perhaps TRBD2 (7 bases). The CDR3 is made up of 16 amino acids. Per germline, CDR1 SGHNT and CDR2 YYREEE (reference sequence). V was clipped by 1 base and J by 4 bases, with 18 bases between them. The CDR3 sequence is CASSLRDRGGLYEQYF. In nucleotides, the CDR3 is TGTGCCAGCAGCTTGAGGGATCGCGGGGGCTTGTACGAGCAGTACTTC.

This chain joins TRBV5-1 and TRBJ2-2; D remains ambiguous. The CDR3 spans 15 residues. Deletions cut 0 bases from V and 4 bases from J, with 10 bases between. Germline CDR1 is SGHRS and CDR2 is YFSETQ. The CDR3 DNA reads TGCGCCAGCAGCTTGGGTGTAGTGAGCACCGGGGAGCTGTTTTTT. It is translated as CASSLGVVSTGELFF. The entire variable domain, with the rest obtained from reference TRBV5-1 and TRBJ2-2, is as follows: KAGVTQTPRYLIKTRGQQVTLSCSPISGHRSVSWYQQTPGQGLQFLFEYFSETQRNKGNFPGRFSGRQFSNSRSEMNVSTLELGDSALYLCASSLGVVSTGELFFGEGSRLTVL.

CDR3 protein: CATAGTSDNEQFF. The CDR3 coding sequence is TGTGCCACAGCCGGGACTTCGGACAATGAGCAGTTCTTC. V is TRBV6-4 and J is TRBJ2-1, with D possibly TRBD2 on 6 matching bases. This CDR3 spans 13 amino acids. V lost 10 bases, J lost 5 bases, and 15 bases lay in between. Germline CDR1 MRHNA, CDR2 SNTAGT.